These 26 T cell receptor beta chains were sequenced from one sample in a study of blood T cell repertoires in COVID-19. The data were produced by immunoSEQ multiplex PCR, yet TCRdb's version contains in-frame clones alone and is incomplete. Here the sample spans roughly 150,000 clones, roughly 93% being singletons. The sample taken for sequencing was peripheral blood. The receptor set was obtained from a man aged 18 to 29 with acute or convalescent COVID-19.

The chain's CDR3 is CASSHRVRESMNNEQFF. The CDR3 bases are TGTGCCAGCAGCCATAGGGTCCGGGAGAGTATGAACAATGAGCAGTTCTTC. The genes are TRBV14 and TRBJ2-1, with D perhaps TRBD2 (6 bases). This CDR3 is built from 17 residues. V dropped 3 bases and J dropped 5 bases, with 20 bases sitting between them. Germline lookup yields CDR1 SGHDN and CDR2 FVKESK.

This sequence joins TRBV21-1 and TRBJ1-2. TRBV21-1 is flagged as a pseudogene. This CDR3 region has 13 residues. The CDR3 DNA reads TGTGCCAGCAGCAGGGGGGGCCGCCATGGCTACACCTTC. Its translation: CASSRGGRHGYTF.

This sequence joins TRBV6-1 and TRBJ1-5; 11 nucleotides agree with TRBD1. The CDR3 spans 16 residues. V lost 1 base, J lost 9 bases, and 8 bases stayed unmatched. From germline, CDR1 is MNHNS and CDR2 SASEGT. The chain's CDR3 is CASSEGGTGGVRPQHF. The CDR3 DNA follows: TGTGCCAGCAGTGAAGGTGGGACAGGGGGTGTGAGGCCCCAGCATTTT.

The CDR3 DNA follows: TGTGCCAGTAGTATCCAGGCAGATAGCAATCAGCCCCAGCATTTT. It is translated as CASSIQADSNQPQHF. The J gene is TRBJ1-5, the V gene TRBV19; D uncertain. This CDR3 region has 15 residues. V was clipped by 3 bases and J by 0 bases, with 9 bases between them. Germline CDR1 is LNHDA and CDR2 is SQIVND (reference sequence).

The CDR3 DNA reads as TGCGCCAGCAGCTCACCCCCGACAGGGGAGAAGGGCTACACCTTC. It specifies CASSSPPTGEKGYTF. This rearrangement joins TRBV5-1 to TRBJ1-2; 8 bases align to TRBD1. Per the germline V gene, CDR1 is SGHRS and CDR2 is YFSETQ. Trimming took 3 bases from V and 8 from J; bases not matched to a gene: 12. The CDR3 has 15 residues.

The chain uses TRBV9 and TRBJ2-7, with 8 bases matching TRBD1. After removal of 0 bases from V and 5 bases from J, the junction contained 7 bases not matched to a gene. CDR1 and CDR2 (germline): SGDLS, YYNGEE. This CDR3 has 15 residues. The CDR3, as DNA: TGTGCCAGCAGCGTAGAGGCAGGGGGCGGTAACGAGCAGTACTTC. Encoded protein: CASSVEAGGGNEQYF.

In DNA, the CDR3 is TGTGCCAGCAGTTTCGAGGGTAGAGGAACCCAGTACTTC. It yields the protein CASSFEGRGTQYF. The chain recombines TRBV27 with TRBJ2-5; D might be TRBD2 (5 bases). The CDR3 covers 13 residues. V lost 3 bases and J 8 bases, leaving 13 bases between the germline ends. The V gene's germline CDR1 is MNHEY and CDR2 SMNVEV (reference sequence).

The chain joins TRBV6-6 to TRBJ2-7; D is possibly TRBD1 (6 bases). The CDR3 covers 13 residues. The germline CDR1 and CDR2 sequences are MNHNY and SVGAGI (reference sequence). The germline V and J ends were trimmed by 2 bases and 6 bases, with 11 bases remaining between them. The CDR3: CASSYTGTGEQYF. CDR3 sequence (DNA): TGTGCCAGCAGTTACACAGGGACGGGCGAGCAGTACTTC.

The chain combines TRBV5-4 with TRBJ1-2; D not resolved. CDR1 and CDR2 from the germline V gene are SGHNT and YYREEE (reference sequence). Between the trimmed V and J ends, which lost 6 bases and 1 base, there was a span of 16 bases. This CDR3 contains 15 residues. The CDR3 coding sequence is TGTGCCAGCACCTCTCTCGTGGGCTTTAACTATGGCTACACCTTC. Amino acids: CASTSLVGFNYGYTF.

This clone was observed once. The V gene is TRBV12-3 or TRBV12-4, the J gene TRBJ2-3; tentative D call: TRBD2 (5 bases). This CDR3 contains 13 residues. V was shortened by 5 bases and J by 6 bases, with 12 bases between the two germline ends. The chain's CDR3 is CASSVWTGDTQYF. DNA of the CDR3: TGTGCCAGCAGTGTCTGGACTGGGGATACGCAGTATTTT.

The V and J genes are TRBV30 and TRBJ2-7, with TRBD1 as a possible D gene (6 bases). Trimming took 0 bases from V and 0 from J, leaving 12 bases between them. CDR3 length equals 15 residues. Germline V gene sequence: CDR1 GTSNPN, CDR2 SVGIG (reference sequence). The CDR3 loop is CAWSVRGAYSYEQYF. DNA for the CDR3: TGTGCCTGGAGTGTCAGGGGCGCGTACTCCTACGAGCAGTACTTC.

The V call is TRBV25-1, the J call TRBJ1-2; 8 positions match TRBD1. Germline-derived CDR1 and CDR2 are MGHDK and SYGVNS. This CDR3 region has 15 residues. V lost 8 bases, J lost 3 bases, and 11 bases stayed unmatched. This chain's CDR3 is CASGGQGAGDYGYTF. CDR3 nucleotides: TGTGCCAGCGGGGGGCAGGGGGCCGGTGACTATGGCTACACCTTC.

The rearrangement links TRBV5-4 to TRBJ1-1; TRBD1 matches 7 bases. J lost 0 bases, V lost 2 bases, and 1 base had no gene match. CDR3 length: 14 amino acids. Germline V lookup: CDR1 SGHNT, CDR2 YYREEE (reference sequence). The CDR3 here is CASSFTGVNTEAFF. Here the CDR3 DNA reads TGTGCCAGCAGCTTCACAGGGGTGAACACTGAAGCTTTCTTT.

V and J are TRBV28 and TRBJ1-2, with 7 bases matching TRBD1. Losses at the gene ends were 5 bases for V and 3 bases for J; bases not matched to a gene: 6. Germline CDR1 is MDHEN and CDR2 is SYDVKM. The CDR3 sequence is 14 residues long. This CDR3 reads CASSGDSRYYGYTF. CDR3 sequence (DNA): TGTGCCAGCAGTGGGGACAGCCGTTACTATGGCTACACCTTC.

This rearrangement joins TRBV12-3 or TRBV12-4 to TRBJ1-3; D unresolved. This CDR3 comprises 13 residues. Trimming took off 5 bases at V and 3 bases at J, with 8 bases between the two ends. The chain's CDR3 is CASSREYGNTIYF. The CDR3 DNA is TGTGCCAGCAGTAGAGAGTATGGAAACACCATATATTTT.

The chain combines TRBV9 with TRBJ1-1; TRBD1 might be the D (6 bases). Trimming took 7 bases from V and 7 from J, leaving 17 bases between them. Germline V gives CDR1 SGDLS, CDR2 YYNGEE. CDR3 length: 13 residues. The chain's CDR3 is CASSEKGELEAFF. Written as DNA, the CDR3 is TGTGCCAGCTCAGAGAAGGGGGAACTTGAAGCTTTCTTT.

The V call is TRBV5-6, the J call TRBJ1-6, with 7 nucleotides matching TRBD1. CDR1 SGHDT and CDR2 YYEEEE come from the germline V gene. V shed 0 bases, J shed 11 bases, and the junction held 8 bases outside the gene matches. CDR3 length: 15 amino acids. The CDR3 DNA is TGTGCCAGCAGCTTGGGTCACACAGGGGCCACACCCCTCCACTTT. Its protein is CASSLGHTGATPLHF.

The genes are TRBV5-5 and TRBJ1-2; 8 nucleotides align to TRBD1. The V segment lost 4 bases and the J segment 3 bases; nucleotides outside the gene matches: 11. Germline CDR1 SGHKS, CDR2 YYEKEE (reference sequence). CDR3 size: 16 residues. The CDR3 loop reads CASSPEPTGADYGYTF. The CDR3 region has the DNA TGTGCCAGCAGCCCCGAACCGACAGGGGCCGACTATGGCTACACCTTC. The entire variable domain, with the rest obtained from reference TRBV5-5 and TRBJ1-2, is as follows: DAGVTQSPTHLIKTRGQQVTLRCSPISGHKSVSWYQQVLGQGPQFIFQYYEKEERGRGNFPDRFSARQFPNYSSELNVNALLLGDSALYLCASSPEPTGADYGYTFGSGTRLTVV.

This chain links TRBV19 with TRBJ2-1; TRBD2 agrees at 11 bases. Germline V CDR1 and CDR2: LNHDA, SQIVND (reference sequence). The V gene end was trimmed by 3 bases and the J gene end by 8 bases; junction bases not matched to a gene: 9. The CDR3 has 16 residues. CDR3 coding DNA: TGTGCCAGTAGTATCAAACTAGCGGGAGTCACATATGAGCAGTTCTTC. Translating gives CASSIKLAGVTYEQFF.

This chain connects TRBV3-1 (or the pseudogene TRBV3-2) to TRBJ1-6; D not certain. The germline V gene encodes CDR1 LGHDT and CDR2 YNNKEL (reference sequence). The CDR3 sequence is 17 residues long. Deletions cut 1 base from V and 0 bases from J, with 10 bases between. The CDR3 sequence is CASSQVNSRSYNSPLHF. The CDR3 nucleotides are TGTGCCAGCAGCCAAGTAAACAGCCGCTCCTATAATTCACCCCTCCACTTT.

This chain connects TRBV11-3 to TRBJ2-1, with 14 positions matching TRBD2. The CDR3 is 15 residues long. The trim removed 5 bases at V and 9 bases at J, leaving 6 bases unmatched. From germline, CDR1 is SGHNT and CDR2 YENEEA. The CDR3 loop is CASSQGLAGVSEQFF. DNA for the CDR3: TGTGCCAGCAGCCAGGGACTAGCGGGAGTTAGTGAGCAGTTCTTC.

The CDR3 DNA is TGTGCCAGCAGTTACTCCTCACCACTTGAAGCTTTCTTT. As protein: CASSYSSPLEAFF. The chain employs TRBV6-2 or TRBV6-3 and TRBJ1-1; D is unclear. This CDR3 is 13 amino acids long. Germline values: CDR1 MNHEY, CDR2 SVGEGT. Trimming shortened V by 0 bases and J by 7 bases, and 9 bases separated the two germline ends.

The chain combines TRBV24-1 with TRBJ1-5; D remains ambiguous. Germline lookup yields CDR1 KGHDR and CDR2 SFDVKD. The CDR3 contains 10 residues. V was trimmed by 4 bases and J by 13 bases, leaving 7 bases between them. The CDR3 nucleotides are TGTGCCACCAGTGACCCCCCGCAGCATTTT. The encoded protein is CATSDPPQHF.

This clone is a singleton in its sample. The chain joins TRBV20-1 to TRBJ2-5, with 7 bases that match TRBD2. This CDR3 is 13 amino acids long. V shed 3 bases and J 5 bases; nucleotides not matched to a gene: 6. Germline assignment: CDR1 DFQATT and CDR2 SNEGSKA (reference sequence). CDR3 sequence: CSASPGGSETQYF. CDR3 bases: TGCAGTGCTAGTCCGGGGGGTTCGGAGACCCAGTACTTC.

In DNA form, the CDR3 reads TGCGCCAGCAGCTTGAGAGAGGGAGGAGGATCCGGGGAGCTGTTTTTT. This codes for CASSLREGGGSGELFF. V and J are TRBV5-1 and TRBJ2-2, with D possibly matching TRBD2 (6 bases). Trimming cost V 1 base and J 6 bases, with 16 bases left between them. CDR1 is SGHRS, CDR2 YFSETQ, per germline. The CDR3 extends over 16 amino acids.

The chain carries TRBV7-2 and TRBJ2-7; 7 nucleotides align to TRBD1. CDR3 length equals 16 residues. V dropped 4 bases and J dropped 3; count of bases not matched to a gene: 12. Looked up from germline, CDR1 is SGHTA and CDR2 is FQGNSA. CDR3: CASSSTGAQGFYEQYF. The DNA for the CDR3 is TGTGCCAGCAGCTCCACCGGAGCACAGGGGTTCTACGAGCAGTACTTC.